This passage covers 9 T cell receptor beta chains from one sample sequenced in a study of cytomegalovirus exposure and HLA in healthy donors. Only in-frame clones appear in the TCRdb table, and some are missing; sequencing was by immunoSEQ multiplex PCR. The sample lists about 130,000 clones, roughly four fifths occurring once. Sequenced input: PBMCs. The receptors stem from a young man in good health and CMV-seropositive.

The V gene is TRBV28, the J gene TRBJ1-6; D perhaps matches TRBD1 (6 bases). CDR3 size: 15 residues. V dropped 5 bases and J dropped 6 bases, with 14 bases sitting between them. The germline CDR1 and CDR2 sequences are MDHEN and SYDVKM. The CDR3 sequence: CASSDFRGTNSPLHF. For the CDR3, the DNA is TGTGCCAGCAGTGACTTCAGGGGAACTAATTCACCCCTCCACTTT. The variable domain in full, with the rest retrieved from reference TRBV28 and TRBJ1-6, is DVKVTQSSRYLVKRTGEKVFLECVQDMDHENMFWYRQDPGLGLRLIYFSYDVKMKEKGDIPEGYSVSREKKERFSLILESASTNQTSMYLCASSDFRGTNSPLHFGNGTRLTVT.

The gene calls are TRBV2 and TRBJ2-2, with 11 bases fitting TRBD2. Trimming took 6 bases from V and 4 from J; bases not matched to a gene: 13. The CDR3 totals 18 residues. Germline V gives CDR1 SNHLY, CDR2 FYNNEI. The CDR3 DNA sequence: TGTGCCAGCAGAAAAACTCCTAGCGGGGGGTATGGCACCGGGGAGCTGTTTTTT. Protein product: CASRKTPSGGYGTGELFF. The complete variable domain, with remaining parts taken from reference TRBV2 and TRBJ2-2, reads EPEVTQTPSHQVTQMGQEVILRCVPISNHLYFYWYRQILGQKVEFLVSFYNNEISEKSEIFDDQFSVERPDGSNFTLKIRSTKLEDSAMYFCASRKTPSGGYGTGELFFGEGSRLTVL.

CDR3 nucleotide sequence: TGTGCCAGCTCCGCCCGCGGACAGGGAGGGGGAAATGAAAAACTGTTTTTT. It is translated as CASSARGQGGGNEKLFF. The rearrangement joins TRBV21-1 to TRBJ1-4; no DNA check was done on the table's D call, TRBD1. TRBV21-1 is a pseudogene locus. The CDR3 consists of 17 residues.

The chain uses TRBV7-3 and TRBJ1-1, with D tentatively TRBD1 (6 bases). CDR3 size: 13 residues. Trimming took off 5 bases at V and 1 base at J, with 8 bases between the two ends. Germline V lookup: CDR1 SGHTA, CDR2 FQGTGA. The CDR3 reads CASSKTGNTEAFF. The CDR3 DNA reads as TGTGCCAGCAGCAAGACAGGGAACACTGAAGCTTTCTTT. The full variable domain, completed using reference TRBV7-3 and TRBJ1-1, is GAGVSQTPSNKVTEKGKYVELRCDPISGHTALYWYRQSLGQGPEFLIYFQGTGAADDSGLPNDRFFAVRPEGSVSTLKIQRTERGDSAVYLCASSKTGNTEAFFGQGTRLTVV.

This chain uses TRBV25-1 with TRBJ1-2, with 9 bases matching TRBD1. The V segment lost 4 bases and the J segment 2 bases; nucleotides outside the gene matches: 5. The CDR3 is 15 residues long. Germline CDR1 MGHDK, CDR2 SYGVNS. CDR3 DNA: TGTGCCAGCAGTGCGGGGACAGGGCCCAACTATGGCTACACCTTC. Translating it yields CASSAGTGPNYGYTF.

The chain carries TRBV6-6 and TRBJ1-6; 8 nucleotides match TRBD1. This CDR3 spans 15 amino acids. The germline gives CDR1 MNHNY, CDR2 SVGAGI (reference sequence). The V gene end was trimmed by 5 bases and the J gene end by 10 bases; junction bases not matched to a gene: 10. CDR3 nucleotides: TGTGCCAGCAGTCTCCTTGGGGACAGGAGCTCACCCCTCCACTTT. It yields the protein CASSLLGDRSSPLHF.

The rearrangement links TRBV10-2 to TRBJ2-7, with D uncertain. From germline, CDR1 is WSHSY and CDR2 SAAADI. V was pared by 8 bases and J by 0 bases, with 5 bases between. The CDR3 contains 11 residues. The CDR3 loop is CASRYSYEQYF. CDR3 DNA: TGCGCCAGCCGCTACTCCTACGAGCAGTACTTC.

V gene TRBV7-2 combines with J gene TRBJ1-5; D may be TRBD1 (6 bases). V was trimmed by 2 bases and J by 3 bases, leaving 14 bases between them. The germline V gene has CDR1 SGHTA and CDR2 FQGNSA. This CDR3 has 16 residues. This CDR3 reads CASSLFHRTDNQPQHF. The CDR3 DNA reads TGTGCCAGCAGCTTATTTCACCGGACAGACAATCAGCCCCAGCATTTT.

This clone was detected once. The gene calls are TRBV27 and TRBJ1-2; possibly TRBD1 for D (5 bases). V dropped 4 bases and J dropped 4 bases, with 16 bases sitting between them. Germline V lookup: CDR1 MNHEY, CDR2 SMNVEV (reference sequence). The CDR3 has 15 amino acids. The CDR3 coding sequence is TGTGCCAGCAGTTCGCGGGACCGCGTTAGCTATGGCTACACCTTC. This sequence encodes CASSSRDRVSYGYTF.